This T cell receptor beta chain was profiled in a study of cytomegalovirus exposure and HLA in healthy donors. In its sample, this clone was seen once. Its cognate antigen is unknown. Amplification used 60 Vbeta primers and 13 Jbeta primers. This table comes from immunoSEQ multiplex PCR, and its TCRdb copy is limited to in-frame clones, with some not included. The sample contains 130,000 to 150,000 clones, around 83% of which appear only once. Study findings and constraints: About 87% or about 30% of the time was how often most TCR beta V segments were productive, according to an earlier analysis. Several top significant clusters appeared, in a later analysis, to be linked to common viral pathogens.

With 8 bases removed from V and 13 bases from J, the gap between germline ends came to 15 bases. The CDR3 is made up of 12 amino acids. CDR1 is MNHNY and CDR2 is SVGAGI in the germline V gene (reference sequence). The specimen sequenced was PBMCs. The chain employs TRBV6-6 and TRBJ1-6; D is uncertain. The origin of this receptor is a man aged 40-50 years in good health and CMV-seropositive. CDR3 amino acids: CASGPPSSPLHF. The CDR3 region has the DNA TGTGCCAGCGGACCCCCTTCTAGCCCCCTCCACTTT.